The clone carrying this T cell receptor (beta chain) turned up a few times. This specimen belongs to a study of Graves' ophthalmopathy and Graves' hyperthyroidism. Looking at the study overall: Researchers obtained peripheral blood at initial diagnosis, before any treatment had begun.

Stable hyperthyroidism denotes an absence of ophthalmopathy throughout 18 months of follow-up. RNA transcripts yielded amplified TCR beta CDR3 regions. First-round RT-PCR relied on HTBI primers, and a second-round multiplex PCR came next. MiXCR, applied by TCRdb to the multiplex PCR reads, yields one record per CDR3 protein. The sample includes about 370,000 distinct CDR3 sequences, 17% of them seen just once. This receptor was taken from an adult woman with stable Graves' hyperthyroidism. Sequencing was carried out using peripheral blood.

The CDR3 reads CASSQGTGHPYEQYF. The CDR3 DNA reads TGTGCCAGCAGCCAAGGGACAGGGCATCCCTACGAGCAGTACTTC. This sequence joins TRBV14 and TRBJ2-7; 8 positions agree with TRBD1. CDR1 is SGHDN, CDR2 FVKESK, per germline. V shed 1 base and J 2 bases; nucleotides not matched to a gene: 4. This CDR3 has 15 amino acids.